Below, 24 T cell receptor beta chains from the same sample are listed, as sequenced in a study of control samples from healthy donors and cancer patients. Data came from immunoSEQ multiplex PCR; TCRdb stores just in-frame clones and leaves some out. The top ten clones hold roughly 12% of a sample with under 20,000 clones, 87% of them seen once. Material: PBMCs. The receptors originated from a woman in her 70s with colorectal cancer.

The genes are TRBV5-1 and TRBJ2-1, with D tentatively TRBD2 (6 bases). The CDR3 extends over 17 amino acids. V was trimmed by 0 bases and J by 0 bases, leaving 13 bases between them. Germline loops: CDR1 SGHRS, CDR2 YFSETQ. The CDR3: CASSLAPSASSYNEQFF. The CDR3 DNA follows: TGCGCCAGCAGCTTGGCCCCTAGCGCCAGCTCCTACAATGAGCAGTTCTTC.

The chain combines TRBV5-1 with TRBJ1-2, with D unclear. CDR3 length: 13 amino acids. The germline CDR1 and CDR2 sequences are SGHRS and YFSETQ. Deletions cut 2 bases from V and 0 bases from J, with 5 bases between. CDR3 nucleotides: TGCGCCAGCAGCTTTACAGCTAACTATGGCTACACCTTC. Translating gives CASSFTANYGYTF.

In nucleotides, the CDR3 is TGTGCCAGCAGTGAAGGGGGAGGGAGAGGGACTGAAGCTTTCTTT. Protein sequence: CASSEGGGRGTEAFF. The chain combines TRBV6-1 with TRBJ1-1; D unclear. Trimming pared 1 base from V and 5 bases from J, leaving 14 bases between. This CDR3 region has 15 residues. Germline CDR1 is MNHNS and CDR2 is SASEGT.

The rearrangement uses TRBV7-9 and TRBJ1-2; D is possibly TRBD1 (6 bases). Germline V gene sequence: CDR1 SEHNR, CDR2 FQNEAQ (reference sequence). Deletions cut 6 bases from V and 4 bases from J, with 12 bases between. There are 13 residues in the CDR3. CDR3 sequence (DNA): TGTGCCAGCAGACCTACAGGGACCTATGGCTACACCTTC. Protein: CASRPTGTYGYTF. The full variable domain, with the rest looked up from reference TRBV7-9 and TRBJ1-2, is DTGVSQNPRHKITKRGQNVTFRCDPISEHNRLYWYRQTLGQGPEFLTYFQNEAQLEKSRLLSDRFSAERPKGSFSTLEIQRTEQGDSAMYLCASRPTGTYGYTFGSGTRLTVV.

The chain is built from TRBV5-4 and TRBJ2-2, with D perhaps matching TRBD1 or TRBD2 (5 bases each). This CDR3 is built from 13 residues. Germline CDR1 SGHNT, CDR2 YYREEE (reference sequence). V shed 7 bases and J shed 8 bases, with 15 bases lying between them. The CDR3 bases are TGTGCCAGCGAGGGGCCGCGGGCTGGGGAGCTGTTTTTT. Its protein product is CASEGPRAGELFF.

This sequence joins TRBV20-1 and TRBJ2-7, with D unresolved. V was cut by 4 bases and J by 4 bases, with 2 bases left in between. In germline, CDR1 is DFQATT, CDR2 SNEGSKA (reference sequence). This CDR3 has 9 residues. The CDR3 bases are TGCAGTGCTACGTACGAGCAGTACTTC. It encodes CSATYEQYF.

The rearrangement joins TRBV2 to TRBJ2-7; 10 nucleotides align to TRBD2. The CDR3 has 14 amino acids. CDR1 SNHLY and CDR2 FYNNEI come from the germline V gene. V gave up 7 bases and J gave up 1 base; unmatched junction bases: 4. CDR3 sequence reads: CASTLSGGSYEQYF. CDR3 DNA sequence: TGTGCCAGCACCCTTAGCGGGGGGTCCTACGAGCAGTACTTC.

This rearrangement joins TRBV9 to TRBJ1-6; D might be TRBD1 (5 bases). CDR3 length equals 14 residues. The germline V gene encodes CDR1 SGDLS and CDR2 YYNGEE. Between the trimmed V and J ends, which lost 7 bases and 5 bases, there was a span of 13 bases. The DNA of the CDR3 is TGTGCCAGCTGCCCGGGACGGAATAATTCACCCCTCCACTTT. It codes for CASCPGRNNSPLHF. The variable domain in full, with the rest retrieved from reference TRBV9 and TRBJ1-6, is DSGVTQTPKHLITATGQRVTLRCSPRSGDLSVYWYQQSLDQGLQFLIQYYNGEERAKGNILERFSAQQFPDLHSELNLSSLELGDSALYFCASCPGRNNSPLHFGNGTRLTVT.

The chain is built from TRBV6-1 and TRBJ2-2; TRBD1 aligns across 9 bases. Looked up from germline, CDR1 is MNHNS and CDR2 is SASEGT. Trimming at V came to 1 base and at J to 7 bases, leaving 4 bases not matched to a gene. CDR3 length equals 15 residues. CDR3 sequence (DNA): TGTGCCAGCAGTGAAGTTGGGACAGGGAACGGGGAGCTGTTTTTT. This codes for CASSEVGTGNGELFF.

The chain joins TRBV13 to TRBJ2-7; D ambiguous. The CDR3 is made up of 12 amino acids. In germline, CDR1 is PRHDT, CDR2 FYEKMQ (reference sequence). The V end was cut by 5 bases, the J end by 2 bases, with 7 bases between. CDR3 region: CASSQAPYEQYF. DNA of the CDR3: TGTGCCAGCAGCCAGGCCCCCTACGAGCAGTACTTC.

The CDR3 loop is CASSYPTSGGFQETQYF. The CDR3 DNA reads as TGTGCCAGCAGTTACCCGACTAGCGGGGGGTTCCAAGAGACCCAGTACTTC. The chain links TRBV6-2 or TRBV6-3 to TRBJ2-5; 13 positions agree with TRBD2. After removal of 2 bases from V and 1 base from J, the junction contained 4 bases not matched to a gene. CDR1 is MNHEY and CDR2 is SVGEGT in the germline V gene. The CDR3 loop spans 17 amino acids.

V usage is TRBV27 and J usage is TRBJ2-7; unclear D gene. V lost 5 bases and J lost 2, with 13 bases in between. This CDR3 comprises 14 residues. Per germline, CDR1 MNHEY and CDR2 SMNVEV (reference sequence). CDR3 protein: CASSPRLPPYEQYF. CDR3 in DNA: TGTGCCAGCAGTCCACGACTCCCCCCCTACGAGCAGTACTTC.

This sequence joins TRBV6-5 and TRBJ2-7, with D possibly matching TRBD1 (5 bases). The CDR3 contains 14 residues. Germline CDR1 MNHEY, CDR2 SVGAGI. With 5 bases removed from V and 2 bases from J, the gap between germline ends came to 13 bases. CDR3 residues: CASSRRTTTYEQYF. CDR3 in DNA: TGTGCCAGCAGTAGAAGGACAACGACCTACGAGCAGTACTTC.

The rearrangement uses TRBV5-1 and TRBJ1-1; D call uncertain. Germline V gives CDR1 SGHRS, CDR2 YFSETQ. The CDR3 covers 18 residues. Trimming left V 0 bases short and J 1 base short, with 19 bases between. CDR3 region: CASSLDGVQSLRNTEAFF. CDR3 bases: TGCGCCAGCAGCTTGGATGGGGTGCAATCATTAAGGAACACTGAAGCTTTCTTT.

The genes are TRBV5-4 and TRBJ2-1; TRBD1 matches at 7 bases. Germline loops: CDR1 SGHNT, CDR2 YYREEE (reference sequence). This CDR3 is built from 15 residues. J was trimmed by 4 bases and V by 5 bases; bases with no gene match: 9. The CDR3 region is CASRNRGKTYNEQFF. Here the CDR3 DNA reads TGTGCCAGCAGGAACAGGGGTAAAACGTACAATGAGCAGTTCTTC. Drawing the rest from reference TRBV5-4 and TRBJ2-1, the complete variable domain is ETGVTQSPTHLIKTRGQQVTLRCSSQSGHNTVSWYQQALGQGPQFIFQYYREEENGRGNFPPRFSGLQFPNYSSELNVNALELDDSALYLCASRNRGKTYNEQFFGPGTRLTVL.

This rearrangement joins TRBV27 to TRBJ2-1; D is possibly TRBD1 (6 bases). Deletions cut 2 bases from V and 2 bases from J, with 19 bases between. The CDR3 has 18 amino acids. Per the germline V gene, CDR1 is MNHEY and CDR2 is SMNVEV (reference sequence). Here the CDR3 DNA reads TGTGCCAGCAGTTTAGTGACGTTAGGAGACAGGACCTACAATGAGCAGTTCTTC. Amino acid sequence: CASSLVTLGDRTYNEQFF.

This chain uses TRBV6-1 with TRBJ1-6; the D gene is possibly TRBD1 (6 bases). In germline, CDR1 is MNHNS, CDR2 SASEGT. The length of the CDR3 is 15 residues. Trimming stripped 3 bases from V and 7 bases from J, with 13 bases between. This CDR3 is CASSDFGGLNSPLHF. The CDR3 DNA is TGTGCCAGCAGTGATTTTGGGGGGCTGAATTCACCCCTCCACTTT.

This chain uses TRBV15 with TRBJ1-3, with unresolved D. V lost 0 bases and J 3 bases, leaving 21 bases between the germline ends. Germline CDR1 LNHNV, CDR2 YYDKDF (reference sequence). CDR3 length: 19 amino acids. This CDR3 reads CATSRDLGEGAIVGNTIYF. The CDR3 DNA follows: TGTGCCACCAGCAGAGATCTCGGGGAGGGTGCAATCGTTGGAAACACCATATATTTT.

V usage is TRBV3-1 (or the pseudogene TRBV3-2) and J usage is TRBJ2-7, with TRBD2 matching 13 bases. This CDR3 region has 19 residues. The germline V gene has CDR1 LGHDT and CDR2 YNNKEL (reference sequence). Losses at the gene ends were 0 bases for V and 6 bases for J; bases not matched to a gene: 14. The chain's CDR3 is CASSQELGFLGLAGSEQYF. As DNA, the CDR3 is TGTGCCAGCAGCCAAGAGTTGGGGTTTCTGGGACTAGCGGGATCCGAGCAGTACTTC.

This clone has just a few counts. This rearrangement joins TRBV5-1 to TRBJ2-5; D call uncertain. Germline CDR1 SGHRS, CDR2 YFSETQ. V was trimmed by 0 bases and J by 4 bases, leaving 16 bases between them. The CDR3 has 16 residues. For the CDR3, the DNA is TGCGCCAGCAGCTTGGCTCCTCTGGGAAGCCCAGAGACCCAGTACTTC. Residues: CASSLAPLGSPETQYF.

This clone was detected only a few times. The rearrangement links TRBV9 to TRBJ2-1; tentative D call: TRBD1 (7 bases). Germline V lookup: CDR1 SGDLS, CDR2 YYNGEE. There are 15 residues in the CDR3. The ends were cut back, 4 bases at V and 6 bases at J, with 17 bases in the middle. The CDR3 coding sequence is TGTGCCAGCAGCCCACGGGGGCAGGGGGGCAATGAGCAGTTCTTC. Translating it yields CASSPRGQGGNEQFF.

The CDR3, as DNA: TGCGCCAGCAGCCCCGGGAGTTATTCCTCCTACGAGCAGTACTTC. Encoded protein: CASSPGSYSSYEQYF. The V gene is TRBV4-3, the J gene TRBJ2-7; D may be TRBD2 (6 bases). The germline V gene encodes CDR1 LGHNA and CDR2 YSLEER. The CDR3 contains 15 residues. Trimming stripped 4 bases from V and 0 bases from J, with 13 bases between.

The CDR3 region has the DNA TGTGCCAGCAGTCACCTCCAAGAGACCCAGTACTTC. It is translated as CASSHLQETQYF. J is TRBJ2-5 and V is TRBV27; D is unclear. V dropped 5 bases and J dropped 1 base, with 5 bases sitting between them. There are 12 residues in the CDR3. Germline V gene sequence: CDR1 MNHEY, CDR2 SMNVEV (reference sequence).

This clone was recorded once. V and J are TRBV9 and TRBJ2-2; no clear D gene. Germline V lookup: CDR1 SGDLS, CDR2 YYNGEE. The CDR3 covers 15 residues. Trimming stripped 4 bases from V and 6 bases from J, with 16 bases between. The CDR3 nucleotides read TGTGCCAGCAGCCCCCACGACAAATCCCCCGGGGAGCTGTTTTTT. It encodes CASSPHDKSPGELFF. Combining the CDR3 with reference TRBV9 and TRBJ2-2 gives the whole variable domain DSGVTQTPKHLITATGQRVTLRCSPRSGDLSVYWYQQSLDQGLQFLIQYYNGEERAKGNILERFSAQQFPDLHSELNLSSLELGDSALYFCASSPHDKSPGELFFGEGSRLTVL.